Below, 32 T cell receptor beta chains from the same sample are listed, as sequenced in a study of OX40 agonist ivuxolimab in advanced cancers. The assay was immunoSEQ multiplex PCR, and TCRdb's table has in-frame clones only and misses some. The table lists 70,000 or so clones, roughly 90% of them singletons, with under 10% in the top ten. Here the sequenced sample was CD4+ or CD8+ T cells sorted from blood, taken in a trial of the OX40 agonist ivuxolimab. The source is an adult with an advanced solid tumor such as melanoma, head and neck, liver or kidney cancer.

This chain uses TRBV19 with TRBJ1-2, with TRBD1 matching 9 bases. Germline CDR1 reads LNHDA; CDR2 reads SQIVND (reference sequence). The CDR3 has 14 amino acids. Trimming removed 5 bases from V and 2 bases from J; junction bases left unmatched: 3. CDR3: CASSLDRGNYGYTF. As DNA, the CDR3 is TGTGCCAGTAGTTTGGACAGGGGAAACTATGGCTACACCTTC.

V is TRBV6-1 and J is TRBJ2-2; 12 bases are a match to TRBD2. The CDR3 is made up of 15 amino acids. The junction had 1 base not matched to a gene; V was cut back by 5 bases and J by 3 bases. Germline V gives CDR1 MNHNS, CDR2 SASEGT. The CDR3 DNA reads TGTGCCAGCAGTCGACTAGCGGGGGACACCGGGGAGCTGTTTTTT. The encoded protein is CASSRLAGDTGELFF.

The chain uses TRBV27 and TRBJ1-2; TRBD1 might be the D (6 bases). Germline CDR1 and CDR2: MNHEY and SMNVEV (reference sequence). There are 14 residues in the CDR3. Trimming pared 4 bases from V and 4 bases from J, leaving 13 bases between. The DNA for the CDR3 is TGTGCCAGCAGTTCGGGGGCGCGAGTCTATGGCTACACCTTC. This encodes CASSSGARVYGYTF.

DNA for the CDR3: TGCAGCGTTGAAAACAGCAGGGAGACTGAAGCTTTCTTT. It yields the protein CSVENSRETEAFF. The chain employs TRBV29-1 and TRBJ1-1, with D possibly matching TRBD1 (5 bases). This CDR3 is 13 amino acids long. In germline, CDR1 is SQVTM, CDR2 ANQGSEA. V lost 2 bases and J lost 5, with 12 bases in between.

The chain has TRBV5-8 and TRBJ2-7; D gene uncertain. The V end was cut by 0 bases, the J end by 5 bases, with 12 bases between. The CDR3 extends over 14 amino acids. The germline V gene has CDR1 SGHTS and CDR2 YDEGEE. CDR3 sequence (DNA): TGTGCCAGCAGCTTGGATCGAGTAACGGACGAGCAGTACTTC. It translates to CASSLDRVTDEQYF.

This chain links TRBV7-6 with TRBJ2-3; possible D gene TRBD2, 6 bases. Trimming removed 5 bases from V and 2 bases from J, with 14 bases in between. Germline loops: CDR1 SGHVS, CDR2 FNYEAQ. The CDR3 length is 15 residues. The CDR3 nucleotides are TGTGCCAGCAGCATGGGGCGGGGCCTCACAGATACGCAGTATTTT. Its translation is CASSMGRGLTDTQYF.

The rearrangement links TRBV6-5 to TRBJ2-2, with D possibly matching TRBD2 (6 bases). The CDR3 contains 14 residues. V gave up 4 bases and J gave up 6 bases, with 12 bases separating them. The germline CDR1 and CDR2 sequences are MNHEY and SVGAGI. DNA of the CDR3: TGTGCCAGCAGTTTATCCGGGGAGGCCGGGGAGCTGTTTTTT. Protein sequence: CASSLSGEAGELFF.

This sequence joins TRBV7-7 and TRBJ1-6, with a possible D match to TRBD1 (6 bases). Germline assignment: CDR1 SSHAT and CDR2 FNYEAQ (reference sequence). The CDR3 loop spans 15 amino acids. The V end was cut by 1 base, the J end by 5 bases, with 9 bases between. The CDR3 bases are TGTGCCAGCAGCTTAGATCGGACAGATAATTCACCCCTCCACTTT. Its translation: CASSLDRTDNSPLHF. Full variable domain (outside the CDR3, taken from reference TRBV7-7 and TRBJ1-6): GAGVSQSPRYKVTKRGQDVTLRCDPISSHATLYWYQQALGQGPEFLTYFNYEAQPDKSGLPSDRFSAERPEGSISTLTIQRTEQRDSAMYRCASSLDRTDNSPLHFGNGTRLTVT.

V usage is TRBV9 and J usage is TRBJ1-5; possible D gene TRBD1, 5 bases. This CDR3 spans 13 amino acids. Germline V CDR1 and CDR2: SGDLS, YYNGEE. V lost 3 bases and J lost 3, with 7 bases in between. CDR3 amino acids: CASSGGNNQPQHF. In DNA form, the CDR3 reads TGTGCCAGCAGCGGGGGCAACAATCAGCCCCAGCATTTT.

This CDR3 reads CASSQDRDDSYEQYF. CDR3 DNA sequence: TGCGCCAGCAGCCAAGACAGGGATGATTCCTACGAGCAGTACTTC. This chain joins TRBV4-3 and TRBJ2-7, with D perhaps TRBD1 (5 bases). Trimming removed 0 bases at V and 1 base at J, with 10 bases between. Germline V gene data show CDR1 as LGHNA and CDR2 as YSLEER. CDR3 size: 15 residues.

The chain is built from TRBV27 and TRBJ2-2; D could derive from TRBD1 or TRBD2 (6 bases each). CDR1 and CDR2 (germline): MNHEY, SMNVEV (reference sequence). V was shortened by 2 bases and J by 0 bases, with 10 bases between the two germline ends. The CDR3 length is 16 residues. CDR3 nucleotides: TGTGCCAGCAGTTTAATCGGGGGCACGAACACCGGGGAGCTGTTTTTT. Its translation: CASSLIGGTNTGELFF.

This clone ranks as medium-sized. The genes are TRBV7-2 and TRBJ1-2; D call uncertain. Per the germline V gene, CDR1 is SGHTA and CDR2 is FQGNSA. Trimming shortened V by 1 base and J by 4 bases, and 13 bases separated the two germline ends. This CDR3 is 15 amino acids long. CDR3 amino acids: CASSLEAVTSYGYTF. The CDR3 DNA is TGTGCCAGCAGCTTAGAGGCAGTAACGTCCTATGGCTACACCTTC. The full variable domain, with the rest looked up from reference TRBV7-2 and TRBJ1-2, is GAGVSQSPSNKVTEKGKDVELRCDPISGHTALYWYRQSLGQGLEFLIYFQGNSAPDKSGLPSDRFSAERTGGSVSTLTIQRTQQEDSAVYLCASSLEAVTSYGYTFGSGTRLTVV.

This CDR3 reads CASSLLQGNSPLHF. The CDR3, as DNA: TGTGCCAGCAGCTTACTTCAGGGGAATTCACCCCTCCACTTT. The gene calls are TRBV7-9 and TRBJ1-6; D might be TRBD1 (6 bases). V was trimmed by 2 bases and J by 7 bases, leaving 9 bases between them. CDR1 SEHNR and CDR2 FQNEAQ come from the germline V gene (reference sequence). CDR3 length: 14 residues.

The chain has TRBV27 and TRBJ2-7; 9 bases fit TRBD1. The CDR3 has 14 amino acids. Trimming cost V 5 bases and J 6 bases; bases outside gene matches: 8. Germline CDR1 and CDR2: MNHEY and SMNVEV (reference sequence). Here the CDR3 DNA reads TGTGCCAGCAGTAGGACAGGGGAAGGCTCCGAGCAGTACTTC. Its protein is CASSRTGEGSEQYF.

This clone was recorded only once. The rearrangement links TRBV13 to TRBJ1-2; 7 bases are a match to TRBD1. This CDR3 comprises 15 residues. V shed 5 bases and J 7 bases; nucleotides not matched to a gene: 13. Looked up from germline, CDR1 is PRHDT and CDR2 is FYEKMQ (reference sequence). Written as DNA, the CDR3 is TGTGCCAGCAGCGAGGGACGACAGGGAGGTAGTGGCTACACCTTC. It is translated as CASSEGRQGGSGYTF. Using reference TRBV13 and TRBJ1-2 for the parts outside the CDR3, the full variable domain is AAGVIQSPRHLIKEKRETATLKCYPIPRHDTVYWYQQGPGQDPQFLISFYEKMQSDKGSIPDRFSAQQFSDYHSELNMSSLELGDSALYFCASSEGRQGGSGYTFGSGTRLTVV.

The V and J genes are TRBV27 and TRBJ2-7; D gene uncertain. The CDR3 loop spans 13 amino acids. V was shortened by 2 bases and J by 6 bases, with 11 bases between the two germline ends. Germline loops: CDR1 MNHEY, CDR2 SMNVEV (reference sequence). Here the CDR3 reads CASSLGQWGEQYF. In nucleotides, the CDR3 is TGTGCCAGCAGTTTAGGCCAGTGGGGCGAGCAGTACTTC.

Only one count was recorded for this clone. The junction shows a germline mismatch at one end, possibly a read error. The chain employs TRBV27 and TRBJ1-5; 8 bases line up with TRBD1. There are 15 residues in the CDR3. The germline V gene encodes CDR1 MNHEY and CDR2 SMNVEV (reference sequence). CDR3 loop: CASSLSTGANQPQHF. CDR3 DNA sequence: TGTGCCAGCAGTCTATCGACAGGGGCCAATCAGCCCCAGCATTTT.

This chain joins TRBV13 and TRBJ2-5; 12 positions agree with TRBD2. The CDR3 has 16 amino acids. Trimming at V came to 5 bases and at J to 2 bases, leaving 6 bases not matched to a gene. Germline V gene lookup returns CDR1 PRHDT and CDR2 FYEKMQ (reference sequence). Here the CDR3 DNA reads TGTGCCAGCAGCGGTCTAGCGGGGGGGTTACAAGAGACCCAGTACTTC. This translates into CASSGLAGGLQETQYF.

This clone was seen only a few times. The V gene is TRBV11-2, the J gene TRBJ2-7; D ambiguous. The CDR3 contains 14 residues. The ends were cut back, 4 bases at V and 9 bases at J, with 19 bases in the middle. Germline assignment: CDR1 SGHAT and CDR2 FQNNGV. CDR3 DNA: TGTGCCAGCAGCTCCTCAGACCGACACGTAGGGCAGTACTTC. Translation: CASSSSDRHVGQYF.

This chain uses TRBV9 with TRBJ2-1, with D possibly matching TRBD1 (6 bases). The CDR3 loop spans 15 amino acids. Germline values: CDR1 SGDLS, CDR2 YYNGEE. V was clipped by 3 bases and J by 0 bases, with 10 bases between them. CDR3 protein: CASSERGGSYNEQFF. Here the CDR3 DNA reads TGTGCCAGCAGCGAGAGAGGGGGCTCCTACAATGAGCAGTTCTTC.

The genes are TRBV6-1 and TRBJ2-3; no clear D. V lost 2 bases to trimming and J lost 3 bases, with 9 bases between them. There are 14 residues in the CDR3. From germline, CDR1 is MNHNS and CDR2 SASEGT. The CDR3 DNA reads TGTGCCAGCAGTGAAAACGTGGGAACAGATACGCAGTATTTT. It specifies CASSENVGTDTQYF.

V and J are TRBV30 and TRBJ1-4; 8 nucleotides match TRBD1. The CDR3 length is 14 residues. J lost 6 bases, V lost 1 base, and 4 bases had no gene match. Germline V gives CDR1 GTSNPN, CDR2 SVGIG (reference sequence). The DNA of the CDR3 is TGTGCCTGGAGTGCCGGGACAGGCGATGAAAAACTGTTTTTT. Encoded protein: CAWSAGTGDEKLFF. Full variable domain (missing parts from reference TRBV30 and TRBJ1-4): SQTIHQWPATLVQPVGSPLSLECTVEGTSNPNLYWYRQAAGRGLQLLFYSVGIGQISSEVPQNLSASRPQDRQFILSSKKLLLSDSGFYLCAWSAGTGDEKLFFGSGTQLSVL.

The V gene is TRBV6-5, the J gene TRBJ2-7, with D perhaps matching TRBD2 (6 bases). Trimming left V 0 bases short and J 3 bases short, with 15 bases between. The CDR3 contains 16 residues. Germline V lookup: CDR1 MNHEY, CDR2 SVGAGI. The CDR3: CASSYSSGEGLYEQYF. In nucleotides, the CDR3 is TGTGCCAGCAGTTACTCGTCGGGGGAAGGCCTCTACGAGCAGTACTTC.

This chain joins TRBV9 and TRBJ2-1; D might be TRBD1 (6 bases). The germline V gene has CDR1 SGDLS and CDR2 YYNGEE. V was pared by 3 bases and J by 0 bases, with 7 bases between. The CDR3 consists of 14 residues. CDR3 sequence (DNA): TGTGCCAGCAGCGACAGGGCCTCCTACAATGAGCAGTTCTTC. Residues: CASSDRASYNEQFF.

The gene calls are TRBV4-1 and TRBJ1-5; D is possibly TRBD1 (5 bases). Germline CDR1 and CDR2: MGHRA and YSYEKL. V lost 3 bases and J 2 bases, leaving 14 bases between the germline ends. This CDR3 spans 16 amino acids. CDR3 amino acids: CASSHGWGEGNQPQHF. Written as DNA, the CDR3 is TGCGCCAGCAGCCACGGCTGGGGGGAGGGCAATCAGCCCCAGCATTTT.

The chain is built from TRBV6-6 and TRBJ2-1; possibly TRBD2 for D (5 bases). This CDR3 contains 15 residues. Trimming removed 2 bases at V and 8 bases at J, with 16 bases between. Looked up from germline, CDR1 is MNHNY and CDR2 is SVGAGI (reference sequence). CDR3 in DNA: TGTGCCAGCAGTTACGCTGCGGAGGCGCGGGATGAGCAGTTCTTC. Its translation is CASSYAAEARDEQFF.

This clone was seen only once. V usage is TRBV7-9 and J usage is TRBJ2-1; tentative D call: TRBD1 (5 bases). The CDR3 contains 14 residues. Germline CDR1 and CDR2: SEHNR and FQNEAQ (reference sequence). With 1 base removed from V and 4 bases from J, the gap between germline ends came to 8 bases. The DNA for the CDR3 is TGTGCCAGCAGCTTAGTCAGGGAATACAATGAGCAGTTCTTC. Translation: CASSLVREYNEQFF.

J is TRBJ2-2 and V is TRBV2, with a weak D call TRBD2 (6 bases). Trimming removed 5 bases from V and 0 bases from J, with 10 bases in between. The CDR3 is made up of 15 amino acids. Germline CDR1 SNHLY, CDR2 FYNNEI. The CDR3 sequence: CASSLGLTNTGELFF. DNA of the CDR3: TGTGCCAGCAGTTTGGGACTCACGAACACCGGGGAGCTGTTTTTT. Full variable domain (remainder filled in from reference TRBV2 and TRBJ2-2): EPEVTQTPSHQVTQMGQEVILRCVPISNHLYFYWYRQILGQKVEFLVSFYNNEISEKSEIFDDQFSVERPDGSNFTLKIRSTKLEDSAMYFCASSLGLTNTGELFFGEGSRLTVL.

This chain joins TRBV10-2 and TRBJ2-3; tentatively, D is TRBD1 (6 bases). CDR3 size: 14 residues. Per the germline V gene, CDR1 is WSHSY and CDR2 is SAAADI. V was cut by 7 bases and J by 4 bases, with 15 bases left in between. CDR3 DNA sequence: TGCGCCAGCAACTACAGGGAAGTCGCAGATACGCAGTATTTT. This translates into CASNYREVADTQYF.

The sample holds one count of this clone. V usage is TRBV4-3 and J usage is TRBJ2-1; D is ambiguous. V lost 4 bases and J 8 bases, leaving 15 bases between the germline ends. The CDR3 totals 14 residues. The germline CDR1 and CDR2 sequences are LGHNA and YSLEER. CDR3 sequence: CASSPAGVGYEQFF. The CDR3 DNA reads as TGCGCCAGCAGCCCTGCTGGGGTCGGCTATGAGCAGTTCTTC.

The chain links TRBV27 to TRBJ2-2, with TRBD2 matching over 11 bases. The germline gives CDR1 MNHEY, CDR2 SMNVEV (reference sequence). Losses at the gene ends were 4 bases for V and 7 bases for J; bases not matched to a gene: 5. CDR3 length equals 15 residues. The CDR3 reads CASSYYLAGGGELFF. In DNA, the CDR3 is TGTGCCAGCAGTTATTATCTAGCGGGGGGCGGGGAGCTGTTTTTT.

V usage is TRBV5-6 and J usage is TRBJ2-3, with TRBD1 identical over 8 bases. Germline-derived CDR1 and CDR2 are SGHDT and YYEEEE. The CDR3 is made up of 14 amino acids. Losses at the gene ends were 6 bases for V and 4 bases for J; bases not matched to a gene: 7. The CDR3 bases are TGTGCCAGCATCTCGGACAGGGAGGCAGATACGCAGTATTTT. The encoded protein is CASISDREADTQYF.